These 32 T cell receptor beta chains originate from one sample sequenced in a study of cytomegalovirus exposure and HLA in healthy donors. PCR involved 60 Vbeta and 13 Jbeta primers. TCRdb keeps only in-frame clones here, not all; method: immunoSEQ multiplex PCR. This table holds under 200,000 clones, 77% found once. The sequenced sample consisted of PBMCs. The receptors here all came from a middle-aged woman in good health and CMV-seropositive.

The chain joins TRBV6-5 to TRBJ1-1; 7 positions agree with TRBD1. The junction had 3 bases not matched to a gene; V was cut back by 4 bases and J by 1 base. The germline V gene has CDR1 MNHEY and CDR2 SVGAGI. This CDR3 region has 14 residues. DNA for the CDR3: TGTGCCAGCAGTTGGACAGGAGGGAACACTGAAGCTTTCTTT. Amino acids: CASSWTGGNTEAFF.

The chain combines TRBV4-3 with TRBJ1-4, with D possibly being TRBD1 (6 bases). Germline CDR1 is LGHNA and CDR2 is YSLEER. Between the trimmed V and J ends, which lost 4 bases and 4 bases, there was a span of 10 bases. The CDR3 loop spans 14 amino acids. The CDR3 coding sequence is TGCGCCAGCAGCCGGACAGCAAGTAATGAAAAACTGTTTTTT. Amino acid sequence: CASSRTASNEKLFF.

Only one count was recorded for this clone. The chain links TRBV12-5 to TRBJ1-2; 7 positions match TRBD1. Germline CDR1 and CDR2: LGHNT and FRNRAP. The J segment lost 2 bases and the V segment lost 6 bases, leaving 15 bases of the junction unmatched. There are 17 residues in the CDR3. The CDR3 region has the DNA TGTGCTAGTGGAAATTATCCCGGGACAGACCTGAACTATGGCTACACCTTC. It codes for CASGNYPGTDLNYGYTF.

This sequence joins TRBV5-4 and TRBJ1-1; 9 nucleotides agree with TRBD1. The trim removed 2 bases at V and 7 bases at J, leaving 6 bases unmatched. This CDR3 has 14 amino acids. The germline gives CDR1 SGHNT, CDR2 YYREEE (reference sequence). The DNA of the CDR3 is TGTGCCAGCAGCTTATGGACAGGGGTAAATGAAGCTTTCTTT. It codes for CASSLWTGVNEAFF. The entire variable domain, with the rest obtained from reference TRBV5-4 and TRBJ1-1, is as follows: ETGVTQSPTHLIKTRGQQVTLRCSSQSGHNTVSWYQQALGQGPQFIFQYYREEENGRGNFPPRFSGLQFPNYSSELNVNALELDDSALYLCASSLWTGVNEAFFGQGTRLTVV.

The chain joins TRBV30 to TRBJ2-5; D remains ambiguous. The end of the DNA fits TRBJ2-7 better, so the J call may be wrong. This CDR3 is 15 amino acids long. Germline CDR1 GTSNPN, CDR2 SVGIG (reference sequence). CDR3 amino acids: CAWSFDTIPSYEQYF. In nucleotides, the CDR3 is TGTGCCTGGAGTTTCGACACCATCCCCTCCTACGAGCAGTACTTC.

V is TRBV11-2 and J is TRBJ2-2; TRBD1 aligns across 7 bases. Per germline, CDR1 SGHAT and CDR2 FQNNGV. CDR3 size: 13 residues. V trimming: 5 bases; J trimming: 6 bases; junction bases outside the gene matches: 3. CDR3 protein: CASSLDRAGELFF. The CDR3 coding sequence is TGTGCCAGCAGCCTTGACAGGGCCGGGGAGCTGTTTTTT.

The V gene is TRBV2, the J gene TRBJ2-7; 8 positions agree with TRBD1. The CDR3 is 16 amino acids. Germline V gene lookup returns CDR1 SNHLY and CDR2 FYNNEI. V gave up 8 bases and J gave up 3 bases; unmatched junction bases: 15. The CDR3 reads CASSPNRDRGLYEQYF. CDR3 nucleotides: TGTGCCAGCTCCCCGAATCGAGACAGGGGTCTCTACGAGCAGTACTTC.

The gene calls are TRBV27 and TRBJ2-5; possibly TRBD2 for D (6 bases). Trimming shortened V by 3 bases and J by 3 bases, and 17 bases separated the two germline ends. CDR3 length: 16 amino acids. Germline CDR1 and CDR2: MNHEY and SMNVEV (reference sequence). The CDR3 DNA sequence: TGTGCCAGCAGTTTCCGGAGGGCGGGGCCTAAAGAGACCCAGTACTTC. This gives the protein CASSFRRAGPKETQYF.

J is TRBJ1-1 and V is TRBV30; no clear D. The germline V gene encodes CDR1 GTSNPN and CDR2 SVGIG (reference sequence). Deletions cut 4 bases from V and 0 bases from J, with 9 bases between. The CDR3 is 13 amino acids. CDR3 nucleotides: TGTGCCTGGACCGACTCAGTGAACACTGAAGCTTTCTTT. Protein: CAWTDSVNTEAFF.

The gene calls are TRBV5-6 and TRBJ1-1, with 9 bases that match TRBD1. This CDR3 has 15 residues. The ends lost 4 bases at V and 2 bases at J; junction bases unmatched: 6. Germline CDR1 reads SGHDT; CDR2 reads YYEEEE. DNA of the CDR3: TGTGCCAGCAGCGGGTCAACAGGGGGCAACACTGAAGCTTTCTTT. Its protein is CASSGSTGGNTEAFF.

This sequence joins TRBV4-1 and TRBJ2-5; TRBD2 matches at 10 bases. This CDR3 comprises 14 residues. The junction had 2 bases not matched to a gene; V was cut back by 5 bases and J by 2 bases. Germline V gene data show CDR1 as MGHRA and CDR2 as YSYEKL. CDR3 nucleotide sequence: TGCGCCAGCAGCAGGACTAGCGGACAAGAGACCCAGTACTTC. Translating gives CASSRTSGQETQYF.

The genes are TRBV14 and TRBJ2-2, with 8 bases lining up with TRBD1. CDR3 length: 16 residues. The V gene end was trimmed by 4 bases and the J gene end by 5 bases; junction bases not matched to a gene: 9. Per germline, CDR1 SGHDN and CDR2 FVKESK. DNA of the CDR3: TGTGCCAGCAGCCGATTGGGCACAGGGGGAACCGGGGAGCTGTTTTTT. Encoded protein: CASSRLGTGGTGELFF.

The J gene is TRBJ1-2, the V gene TRBV19, with TRBD1 identical over 9 bases. Germline CDR1 is LNHDA and CDR2 is SQIVND (reference sequence). This CDR3 is 12 amino acids long. Germline trimming cut 7 bases from V and 6 bases from J; bases unmatched to any gene: 3. CDR3 sequence (DNA): TGTGCCAGTAAAAGGACAGGGGATGGCTACACCTTC. As protein: CASKRTGDGYTF.

This clone was counted a single time. The chain is built from TRBV10-3 and TRBJ2-7, with TRBD1 identical over 7 bases. Germline V gene data show CDR1 as ENHRY and CDR2 as SYGVKD. J was trimmed by 5 bases and V by 0 bases; bases with no gene match: 4. This CDR3 is built from 14 residues. In DNA, the CDR3 is TGTGCCATCAGTGAGTCGACAGGGTGGGACGAGCAGTACTTC. Its protein is CAISESTGWDEQYF.

This chain links TRBV7-9 with TRBJ1-2; no clear D gene. This CDR3 region has 13 residues. Germline CDR1 and CDR2: SEHNR and FQNEAQ (reference sequence). V gave up 3 bases and J gave up 8 bases, with 13 bases separating them. For the CDR3, the DNA is TGTGCCAGCAGCTTTAACACAAAGGAGGGCTACACCTTC. It codes for CASSFNTKEGYTF.

The chain combines TRBV7-2 with TRBJ1-3, with D perhaps TRBD1 (6 bases). V was trimmed by 5 bases and J by 0 bases, leaving 8 bases between them. CDR3 length equals 14 residues. The germline CDR1 and CDR2 sequences are SGHTA and FQGNSA. CDR3 nucleotide sequence: TGTGCCAGCAGCATGACAGGCTCTGGAAACACCATATATTTT. Its translation is CASSMTGSGNTIYF.

The rearrangement links TRBV7-9 to TRBJ1-2; D gene ambiguous. Trimming shortened V by 5 bases and J by 3 bases, and 10 bases separated the two germline ends. The CDR3 sequence is 13 residues long. Germline V gene lookup returns CDR1 SEHNR and CDR2 FQNEAQ (reference sequence). For the CDR3, the DNA is TGTGCCAGCAGCCCTTTAGCCGACTATGGCTACACCTTC. Its protein is CASSPLADYGYTF. Drawing the rest from reference TRBV7-9 and TRBJ1-2, the complete variable domain is DTGVSQNPRHKITKRGQNVTFRCDPISEHNRLYWYRQTLGQGPEFLTYFQNEAQLEKSRLLSDRFSAERPKGSFSTLEIQRTEQGDSAMYLCASSPLADYGYTFGSGTRLTVV.

The V and J genes are TRBV5-6 and TRBJ1-4; 9 bases align to TRBD1. Germline-derived CDR1 and CDR2 are SGHDT and YYEEEE. The trim removed 2 bases at V and 5 bases at J, leaving 4 bases unmatched. This CDR3 is 15 amino acids long. The CDR3 sequence: CASSFSTGGNEKLFF. Here the CDR3 DNA reads TGTGCCAGCAGCTTCTCGACAGGGGGAAATGAAAAACTGTTTTTT.

This clone has just a few counts. Other DNA sequences from this sample encode an identical CDR3 as well. The genes are TRBV6-5 and TRBJ2-2; a weak D match, TRBD2 (6 bases). The ends were cut back, 0 bases at V and 4 bases at J, with 6 bases in the middle. The length of the CDR3 is 14 residues. The germline V gene encodes CDR1 MNHEY and CDR2 SVGAGI. CDR3 protein: CASSYSGGTGELFF. As DNA, the CDR3 is TGTGCCAGCAGTTACTCGGGAGGCACCGGGGAGCTGTTTTTT.

In nucleotides, the CDR3 is TGCGCCAGCAGCCTAGCGGGAGGTAATGAGCAGTTCTTC. Encoded protein: CASSLAGGNEQFF. The chain joins TRBV4-1 to TRBJ2-1; 10 nucleotides line up with TRBD2. Germline V gene sequence: CDR1 MGHRA, CDR2 YSYEKL. This CDR3 spans 13 amino acids. J was trimmed by 7 bases and V by 4 bases; bases with no gene match: 1.

The rearrangement uses TRBV6-1 and TRBJ1-5, with D maybe TRBD1 (6 bases). The CDR3 loop spans 17 amino acids. Trimming took off 3 bases at V and 2 bases at J, with 17 bases between the two ends. Germline V lookup: CDR1 MNHNS, CDR2 SASEGT. DNA for the CDR3: TGTGCCAGCAGTGACCTCCTTCGAGGGGGAGGCAATCAGCCCCAGCATTTT. The encoded protein is CASSDLLRGGGNQPQHF.

The chain joins TRBV18 to TRBJ2-6, with unresolved D. CDR3 length: 15 residues. V was clipped by 6 bases and J by 0 bases, with 9 bases between them. In germline, CDR1 is KGHSH, CDR2 LQKENI. The CDR3 protein is CASSRSVSGANVLTF. The CDR3 nucleotides are TGTGCCAGCTCGCGATCGGTCTCTGGGGCCAACGTCCTGACTTTC.

This rearrangement joins TRBV5-4 to TRBJ2-2; a possible D gene is TRBD2 (6 bases). The CDR3 loop spans 15 amino acids. Germline loops: CDR1 SGHNT, CDR2 YYREEE (reference sequence). With 4 bases removed from V and 1 base from J, the gap between germline ends came to 11 bases. The CDR3 protein is CASSPSGGNTGELFF. The CDR3 nucleotides are TGTGCCAGCAGCCCGTCCGGGGGGAACACCGGGGAGCTGTTTTTT.

About this clone itself: One junction end does not reproduce the germline sequence, and a read error may be involved. The gene calls are TRBV7-9 and TRBJ2-7, with 8 nucleotides matching TRBD1. Germline lookup yields CDR1 SEHNR and CDR2 FQNEAQ (reference sequence). This CDR3 has 13 residues. The CDR3 is CSSSPRDRHEQYF. The CDR3 region has the DNA TGTTCCAGCAGCCCTCGGGACAGGCACGAGCAGTACTTC.

J is TRBJ1-1 and V is TRBV30; D unclear. V gave up 8 bases and J gave up 3 bases, with 16 bases separating them. Germline V CDR1 and CDR2: GTSNPN, SVGIG (reference sequence). CDR3 size: 13 residues. The DNA of the CDR3 is TGTGCCCGGAAGGACTTTGGGGACACTGAAGCTTTCTTT. It yields the protein CARKDFGDTEAFF.

This clone was observed a handful of times. The gene calls are TRBV28 and TRBJ2-3, with 7 bases aligning to TRBD2. J gave up 2 bases and V 4 bases, and 15 bases lay outside the gene matches. Germline loops: CDR1 MDHEN, CDR2 SYDVKM. The CDR3 has 18 amino acids. CDR3 DNA sequence: TGTGCCAGCAGTTCAACAGGTCTGGGCGGGGGTTACACAGATACGCAGTATTTT. As protein: CASSSTGLGGGYTDTQYF.

The J gene is TRBJ1-1, the V gene TRBV5-6, with D possibly being TRBD1 (5 bases). Per germline, CDR1 SGHDT and CDR2 YYEEEE. This CDR3 contains 11 residues. V lost 2 bases, J lost 7 bases, and 6 bases lay in between. This chain's CDR3 is CASSFDSEAFF. The DNA of the CDR3 is TGTGCCAGCAGCTTCGACAGTGAAGCTTTCTTT.

The J gene is TRBJ1-5, the V gene TRBV6-5, with 9 bases matching TRBD1. V trimming: 6 bases; J trimming: 3 bases; junction bases outside the gene matches: 6. The CDR3 runs 15 residues. Germline CDR1 is MNHEY and CDR2 is SVGAGI. Here the CDR3 reads CASSKGQGVNQPQHF. In DNA, the CDR3 is TGTGCCAGCAGCAAGGGACAGGGAGTCAATCAGCCCCAGCATTTT.

This clone was found a few times. The V and J genes are TRBV30 and TRBJ2-7, with 7 bases lining up with TRBD1. The length of the CDR3 is 15 residues. Per germline, CDR1 GTSNPN and CDR2 SVGIG (reference sequence). Trimming cost V 1 base and J 8 bases; bases outside gene matches: 14. CDR3 residues: CAWSGQGRGLIKQYF. The CDR3 DNA is TGTGCCTGGAGTGGACAGGGTAGGGGCCTTATAAAGCAGTACTTC.

The chain is built from TRBV5-1 and TRBJ1-4; TRBD1 matches at 10 bases. The CDR3 length is 14 residues. Germline assignment: CDR1 SGHRS and CDR2 YFSETQ. V shed 5 bases, J shed 6 bases, and the junction held 4 bases outside the gene matches. The CDR3 sequence is CASRPGQGYEKLFF. CDR3 nucleotides: TGCGCCAGCAGGCCGGGACAGGGGTATGAAAAACTGTTTTTT.

This clone is a singleton in its sample. The rearrangement joins TRBV6-6 to TRBJ2-1, with 10 bases identical to TRBD2. The CDR3 is 14 amino acids. Germline assignment: CDR1 MNHNY and CDR2 SVGAGI (reference sequence). V shed 7 bases, J shed 2 bases, and the junction held 2 bases outside the gene matches. The CDR3 reads CASKGLAAYNEQFF. Written as DNA, the CDR3 is TGTGCCAGCAAAGGACTAGCGGCCTACAATGAGCAGTTCTTC.

The rearrangement uses TRBV9 and TRBJ2-7; TRBD2 matches 7 bases. V trimming: 0 bases; J trimming: 4 bases; junction bases outside the gene matches: 7. The CDR3 loop spans 15 amino acids. Germline-derived CDR1 and CDR2 are SGDLS and YYNGEE. CDR3 region: CASSVGLAEGYEQYF. The CDR3 DNA reads TGTGCCAGCAGCGTAGGCCTAGCGGAGGGGTACGAGCAGTACTTC.